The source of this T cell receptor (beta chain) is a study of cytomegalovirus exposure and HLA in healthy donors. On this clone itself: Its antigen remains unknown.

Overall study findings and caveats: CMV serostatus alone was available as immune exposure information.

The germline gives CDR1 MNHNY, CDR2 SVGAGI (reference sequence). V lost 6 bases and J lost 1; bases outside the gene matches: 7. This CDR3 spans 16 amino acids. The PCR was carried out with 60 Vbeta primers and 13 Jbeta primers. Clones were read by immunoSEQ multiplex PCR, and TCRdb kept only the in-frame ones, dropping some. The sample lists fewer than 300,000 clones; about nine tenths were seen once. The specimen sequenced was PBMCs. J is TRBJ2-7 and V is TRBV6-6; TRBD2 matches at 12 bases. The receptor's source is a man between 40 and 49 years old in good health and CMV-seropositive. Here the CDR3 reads CASRPKLAGGSYEQYF. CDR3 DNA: TGTGCCAGCAGGCCCAAACTAGCGGGAGGTTCCTACGAGCAGTACTTC.